Given below is one TCR beta chain in context. Its cognate antigen is unknown. Losses at the gene ends were 5 bases for V and 6 bases for J; bases not matched to a gene: 7. There are 14 residues in the CDR3. The V gene's germline CDR1 is SGHTA and CDR2 FQGNSA. TCRdb's copy holds only in-frame clones and misses some; the assay was immunoSEQ multiplex PCR. Among 23,000 or so clones listed, about 80% were seen once. This sample was taken from a study of OX40 agonist ivuxolimab in advanced cancers. Study summary: Dose-escalation patients' cancers were hepatocellular carcinoma, melanoma, renal cell or head and neck cancer. Enrollees could have had prior anti-PD-1, anti-PD-L1 or anti-CTLA-4 therapy, which approximately 40% had received. Findings and limits, study-wide: Low clonal expansion, among the lowest seen, marked partial responders at 0.1-3.0 mg/kg. The average count of expanded clones was higher among CD8+ T cells than among CD4+.

The gene calls are TRBV7-2 and TRBJ1-1; TRBD1 agrees at 9 bases. The source material was CD4+ or CD8+ T cells sorted from blood, sampled in a trial of the OX40 agonist ivuxolimab. The source of this sequence is an adult with an advanced solid tumor such as melanoma, head and neck, liver or kidney cancer. CDR3 nucleotide sequence: TGTGCCAGCAGCCAAACAGGGGGCGCGGCTGAAGCTTTCTTT. Its protein is CASSQTGGAAEAFF.